This T cell receptor beta chain appears in the sequencing data of a study of T cell responses to AZD1222 COVID-19 vaccine. Overall study findings and caveats: White British donors predominated, females outnumbered males, and clonal diversity was possibly underestimated. Repertoires were obtained solely post-peak T cell response. Regions 160-218 and 743-854 held dominance among vaccine-associated CD4 TCRs, which spanned spike.

Of note for this clone: Its antigen remains unidentified.

Profiled with immunoSEQ multiplex PCR; TCRdb holds only in-frame clones, not every one. The table lists tens of thousands of clones, about nine tenths of them singletons. Per the germline V gene, CDR1 is MGHRA and CDR2 is YSYEKL. This CDR3 comprises 14 residues. Deletions cut 1 base from V and 0 bases from J, with 6 bases between. Sequenced here: peripheral blood, sampled 28 days after the second AZD1222 dose. The source is an adult who received the AZD1222 COVID-19 vaccine. This sequence joins TRBV4-1 and TRBJ1-2; no clear D. This chain's CDR3 is CASSQGTANYGYTF. The CDR3 region has the DNA TGCGCCAGCAGCCAAGGAACAGCTAACTATGGCTACACCTTC.